One sample yielded the 19 T cell receptor beta chains listed below, sequenced in a study of CD8+CD57+ T cells in acquired aplastic anemia. Profiles of TCR beta VDJ and CDR3 were generated from a genomic DNA template. TCRdb re-called the reads through MiXCR, storing one row per CDR3 protein. The repertoire holds around 170,000 distinct CDR3 sequences, with roughly 45% as singletons. The patients chosen for sequencing had shown expansion of CD8+CD57+ cells (detected by flow cytometry). Sample: sorted CD4+, CD8+, or CD8+CD57+ T cells (not recorded which) from PBMCs. The receptors shown here come from a human donor with aplastic anemia.

This clonotype was counted ten times or more. This rearrangement joins TRBV5-5 to TRBJ2-7; 11 positions agree with TRBD2. The CDR3 runs to 15 residues. Germline CDR1 is SGHKS and CDR2 is YYEKEE (reference sequence). V was clipped by 4 bases and J by 1 base; unmatched bases: 4. CDR3 DNA: TGTGCCAGCAGCCGTACTAGCGGGGGATCCTACGAGCAGTACGTC. Translated, it gives CASSRTSGGSYEQYV.

This clonotype was found many times. One end of the junction does not line up with germline, which may come from a read error. The V gene is TRBV9, the J gene TRBJ1-2, with D unclear. The CDR3 extends over 15 amino acids. Germline V gene lookup returns CDR1 SGDLS and CDR2 YYNGEE. This CDR3 is CASSATPSPQAVIGF. In nucleotides, the CDR3 is TGTGCCAGCAGCGCAACGCCCAGCCCGCAGGCGGTAATAGGCTTC.

This clonotype was counted ten times or more. The V call is TRBV7-2, the J call TRBJ2-1; 12 positions agree with TRBD2. Germline lookup yields CDR1 SGHTA and CDR2 FQGNSA. J gave up 6 bases and V 7 bases, and 7 bases lay outside the gene matches. The CDR3 totals 15 residues. The CDR3 reads CASTASGGGGNEQFF. In DNA form, the CDR3 reads TGTGCCAGCACCGCTAGCGGGGGGGGGGGCAATGAGCAGTTCTTC.

This clonotype was observed many times. The V call is TRBV6-5, the J call TRBJ2-5; 8 bases fit TRBD1. The CDR3 spans 12 residues. V shed 4 bases, J shed 5 bases, and the junction held 0 bases outside the gene matches. Germline V gives CDR1 MNHEY, CDR2 SVGAGI. The CDR3 reads CASSWDRETQYF. As DNA, the CDR3 is TGTGCCAGCAGTTGGGACAGGGAGACCCAGTACTTC.

The chain has TRBV24-1 and TRBJ2-5; TRBD1 matches at 10 bases. The CDR3 spans 17 residues. The ends lost 5 bases at V and 1 base at J; junction bases unmatched: 9. From germline, CDR1 is KGHDR and CDR2 SFDVKD. DNA of the CDR3: TGTGCCACCAGTGCCTTACCGGGACAGGGGATCCAAGAGACCCAGTACTTC. Translated: CATSALPGQGIQETQYF.

V usage is TRBV15 and J usage is TRBJ1-2; D is possibly TRBD1 (6 bases). This CDR3 is 16 amino acids long. The V gene's germline CDR1 is LNHNV and CDR2 YYDKDF (reference sequence). V was cut by 6 bases and J by 3 bases, with 20 bases left in between. DNA of the CDR3: TGTGCCACCAGTCCTGGGATGGGGGCGAGGGACTATGGCTACACCTTC. It encodes CATSPGMGARDYGYTF.

This sequence joins TRBV5-1 and TRBJ1-2; 8 bases line up with TRBD1. CDR3 length equals 13 residues. V lost 4 bases, J lost 7 bases, and 6 bases stayed unmatched. Germline V gene lookup returns CDR1 SGHRS and CDR2 YFSETQ. The CDR3 DNA follows: TGCGCCAGCAGCACAGGACAGGGAGGTGGCTACACCTTC. Amino acids: CASSTGQGGGYTF.

This rearrangement joins TRBV12-3 or TRBV12-4 to TRBJ1-1; D call uncertain. This CDR3 spans 11 amino acids. V gave up 3 bases and J gave up 10 bases, with 9 bases separating them. CDR3 coding DNA: TGTGCCAGCAGTTTGGCCGAAGGAGCTTTCTTT. Translating it yields CASSLAEGAFF.

This clonotype was seen ten or more times. The rearrangement links TRBV5-1 to TRBJ2-2; 7 bases map to TRBD1. V gave up 0 bases and J gave up 7 bases; unmatched junction bases: 3. In germline, CDR1 is SGHRS, CDR2 YFSETQ. The CDR3 runs to 14 residues. CDR3 amino acids: CASSLEQGFGELFF. CDR3 DNA sequence: TGCGCCAGCAGCTTGGAACAGGGGTTCGGGGAGCTGTTTTTT.

This clonotype is a singleton in its sample. The CDR3: CASTPGPTRNTGELFF. Here the CDR3 DNA reads TGTGCCAGCACACCCGGACCCACAAGGAACACCGGGGAGCTGTTTTTT. The chain carries TRBV19 and TRBJ2-2, with D unclear. The length of the CDR3 is 16 residues. Germline assignment: CDR1 LNHDA and CDR2 SQIVND (reference sequence). V gave up 9 bases and J gave up 1 base, with 18 bases separating them.

Note on this clonotype: Germline is not matched at one junction end, which may reflect a read error. The chain recombines TRBV5-1 with TRBJ1-5; D might be TRBD1 (6 bases). Germline loops: CDR1 SGHRS, CDR2 YFSETQ. CDR3 length: 15 amino acids. The CDR3 sequence is CAGSVGGSGNQPQHF. The CDR3 nucleotides read TGCGCCGGCAGCGTGGGGGGCTCGGGCAATCAGCCCCAGCATTTT.

This rearrangement joins TRBV20-1 to TRBJ2-7, with TRBD1 matching 9 bases. Losses at the gene ends were 5 bases for V and 2 bases for J; bases not matched to a gene: 7. The CDR3 is 14 residues long. Germline CDR1 and CDR2: DFQATT and SNEGSKA (reference sequence). The CDR3 DNA reads TGCAGTGCTCCGACCGGGACAGGGCCCTACGAGCAGTACTTC. This encodes CSAPTGTGPYEQYF.

This clonotype occurred a few times. The chain uses TRBV19 and TRBJ1-1; 7 bases fit TRBD1. CDR1 and CDR2 from the germline V gene are LNHDA and SQIVND (reference sequence). This CDR3 is built from 11 residues. Trimming took 8 bases from V and 7 from J; bases not matched to a gene: 4. The CDR3 spells CASSGQLEAFF. Written as DNA, the CDR3 is TGTGCCAGTTCGGGACAGCTTGAAGCTTTCTTT.

This clonotype was seen at least ten times. This sequence joins TRBV6-1 and TRBJ1-1; no definite D call. V lost 7 bases, J lost 4 bases, and 13 bases lay in between. Per germline, CDR1 MNHNS and CDR2 SASEGT. This CDR3 comprises 13 residues. The CDR3, as DNA: TGTGCCAGCAAGAGGGTGACAAGCACTGAAGCTTTCTTT. Translation: CASKRVTSTEAFF.

The genes are TRBV29-1 and TRBJ2-5, with 7 bases lining up with TRBD1. There are 11 residues in the CDR3. V was pared by 8 bases and J by 4 bases, with 4 bases of the junction left unmatched. Germline lookup yields CDR1 SQVTM and CDR2 ANQGSEA. The CDR3 nucleotides read TGCAGCCCTAGGACAGGAGAGACCCAGTACTTC. As protein: CSPRTGETQYF.

This sequence joins TRBV2 and TRBJ1-5; D unresolved. Between the trimmed V and J ends, which lost 6 bases and 4 bases, there was a span of 16 bases. Germline values: CDR1 SNHLY, CDR2 FYNNEI. This CDR3 has 15 residues. CDR3 sequence (DNA): TGTGCCAGCAGGACCGGGTCTGGATGGAATCAGCCCCAGCATTTT. It yields the protein CASRTGSGWNQPQHF.

This clonotype was picked up many times. This CDR3 reads CASSRNRGYYGYTF. The CDR3 nucleotides read TGTGCCAGCAGTCGCAACAGGGGCTACTATGGCTACACCTTC. This chain connects TRBV12-3 or TRBV12-4 to TRBJ1-2; the match to TRBD1 covers 7 bases. The CDR3 totals 14 residues. Germline trimming cut 5 bases from V and 3 bases from J; bases unmatched to any gene: 6.

At least ten counts were recorded for this clonotype. This sequence joins TRBV9 and TRBJ2-5; possible D gene TRBD1, 6 bases. CDR1 is SGDLS and CDR2 is YYNGEE in the germline V gene. This CDR3 has 14 amino acids. The ends were cut back, 3 bases at V and 5 bases at J, with 14 bases in the middle. For the CDR3, the DNA is TGTGCCAGCAGCGAGGGGTGGGGGCTCGAGACCCAGTACTTC. It yields the protein CASSEGWGLETQYF.

J is TRBJ2-7 and V is TRBV20-1; D is perhaps TRBD1 or TRBD2 (5 bases each). Per germline, CDR1 DFQATT and CDR2 SNEGSKA (reference sequence). The V gene lost 5 bases and the J gene lost 6 bases, with 23 bases spanning the gap. The CDR3 consists of 15 residues. CDR3 sequence (DNA): TGCAGTGCTGGGACCAACACCGACTCCCTCGGCGAGCAGTACTTC. Protein: CSAGTNTDSLGEQYF.